Below, 27 T cell receptor beta chains from the same sample are listed, as sequenced in a study of T cells in Graves' hyperthyroidism and ophthalmopathy. Amplified TCR beta CDR3 regions came from RNA transcripts. The TCR CDR3 was amplified in a first-round RT-PCR using the HTBI primer set. In TCRdb, the multiplex PCR reads were re-called with MiXCR into one record per CDR3 protein. Of 300,000 to 350,000 distinct CDR3 sequences listed, about 21% are singletons. Material for sequencing was blood. The origin of the receptors is a woman aged 45-59 years with Graves' hyperthyroidism.

This CDR3 is CASKEAAEPWGQFF. The CDR3 bases are TGTGCCAGCAAGGAGGCTGCTGAACCCTGGGGGCAGTTCTTC. V usage is TRBV12-3 or TRBV12-4 and J usage is TRBJ2-1; weak D call: TRBD2 (5 bases). V dropped 7 bases and J dropped 12 bases, with 22 bases sitting between them. CDR3 length equals 14 residues.

In its sample, this clonotype was seen many times. The chain recombines TRBV7-2 with TRBJ2-7; TRBD1 matches 9 bases. Germline V gene data show CDR1 as SGHTA and CDR2 as FQGNSA. The CDR3 has 16 amino acids. V lost 1 base, J lost 3 bases, and 7 bases stayed unmatched. CDR3: CASSLEGTGRYYEQYF. As DNA, the CDR3 is TGTGCCAGCAGCTTAGAGGGGACAGGGAGGTACTACGAGCAGTACTTC.

This clonotype was seen a few times. The chain carries TRBV27 and TRBJ1-2, with 7 bases aligning to TRBD1. In germline, CDR1 is MNHEY, CDR2 SMNVEV (reference sequence). This CDR3 comprises 14 residues. V shed 8 bases, J shed 3 bases, and the junction held 9 bases outside the gene matches. CDR3 amino acids: CASGTGQVDYGYTF. CDR3 in DNA: TGTGCCAGCGGAACTGGACAGGTAGACTATGGCTACACCTTC.

This clonotype was found many times. V usage is TRBV7-9 and J usage is TRBJ2-5; TRBD1 agrees at 8 bases. Germline V gene lookup returns CDR1 SEHNR and CDR2 FQNEAQ (reference sequence). The CDR3 extends over 15 amino acids. Trimming took 1 base from V and 2 from J; bases not matched to a gene: 3. CDR3 sequence (DNA): TGTGCCAGCAGCTTAGGGACAGGGAAACAAGAGACCCAGTACTTC. It specifies CASSLGTGKQETQYF.

This clonotype appeared many times. The CDR3 sequence is CASRRDREVNYGYTF. The DNA for the CDR3 is TGTGCCAGCAGGAGGGACAGGGAAGTTAACTATGGCTACACCTTC. The V gene is TRBV2, the J gene TRBJ1-2; 9 nucleotides line up with TRBD1. The CDR3 contains 15 residues. V lost 6 bases to trimming and J lost 1 base; unmatched junction nucleotides: 6. Germline V gene sequence: CDR1 SNHLY, CDR2 FYNNEI.

This clonotype was seen a few times. The V and J genes are TRBV19 and TRBJ1-5; D is ambiguous. The CDR3 spans 15 residues. Per the germline V gene, CDR1 is LNHDA and CDR2 is SQIVND (reference sequence). Trimming took off 3 bases at V and 4 bases at J, with 13 bases between the two ends. In DNA, the CDR3 is TGTGCCAGTAGTATTTTGGGCAACGAAAATCAGCCCCAGCATTTT. This sequence encodes CASSILGNENQPQHF.

The sample holds a few counts of this clonotype. CDR3 in amino acids: CASSLSLRNRNYEQYF. CDR3 bases: TGCGCCAGCAGCTTGTCACTCCGAAACCGGAACTACGAGCAGTACTTC. The chain has TRBV5-1 and TRBJ2-7; D gene unclear. With 1 base removed from V and 3 bases from J, the gap between germline ends came to 17 bases. This CDR3 has 16 amino acids. Per the germline V gene, CDR1 is SGHRS and CDR2 is YFSETQ.

This clonotype showed up just a few times. This sequence joins TRBV18 and TRBJ1-1, with D uncertain. The germline gives CDR1 KGHSH, CDR2 LQKENI. Trimming took 0 bases from V and 9 from J, leaving 11 bases between them. The CDR3 contains 13 residues. The DNA for the CDR3 is TGTGCCAGCTCACCACCGAGGGCAATACAAGCTTTCTTT. Translating gives CASSPPRAIQAFF. Looking up the rest from reference TRBV18 and TRBJ1-1 gives the full variable domain: NAGVMQNPRHLVRRRGQEARLRCSPMKGHSHVYWYRQLPEEGLKFMVYLQKENIIDESGMPKERFSAEFPKEGPSILRIQQVVRGDSAAYFCASSPPRAIQAFFGQGTRLTVV.

Many counts were recorded for this clonotype. The chain combines TRBV19 with TRBJ1-2, with D possibly being TRBD1 (6 bases). Germline CDR1 is LNHDA and CDR2 is SQIVND (reference sequence). This CDR3 is built from 13 residues. The V and J ends lost 7 bases and 8 bases respectively, with 17 bases between them. CDR3 DNA: TGTGCCAGTACCGCTGCGGGGGCGGGAGGCTACACCTTC. This translates into CASTAAGAGGYTF.

J is TRBJ2-1 and V is TRBV12-3 or TRBV12-4, with TRBD2 matching 12 bases. The CDR3 runs to 19 residues. J was trimmed by 1 base and V by 5 bases; bases with no gene match: 12. CDR3 DNA: TGTGCCAGCAGTAATAGACTAGCGGGAGTTATTTGGTCCTACAATGAGCAGTTCTTC. It translates to CASSNRLAGVIWSYNEQFF.

This clonotype came up many times. The chain links TRBV6-1 to TRBJ2-5; D perhaps matches TRBD1 (6 bases). The CDR3 runs to 15 residues. Germline V CDR1 and CDR2: MNHNS, SASEGT. V lost 5 bases and J lost 5, with 18 bases in between. In DNA form, the CDR3 reads TGTGCCAGCAGTTGGGCAGGGGAAGTTTGGGAGACCCAGTACTTC. Protein sequence: CASSWAGEVWETQYF.

Remarks on this clonotype: The CDR3 end shows no conserved phenylalanine or tryptophan, and so a read error is likely. This chain uses TRBV6-1 with TRBJ1-1; 7 nucleotides match TRBD1. CDR3 length: 16 residues. Germline V lookup: CDR1 MNHNS, CDR2 SASEGT. Trimming removed 5 bases from V and 2 bases from J; junction bases left unmatched: 11. This CDR3 reads CASSPIDRVLNTEAFL. The DNA for the CDR3 is TGTGCCAGCAGTCCCATCGACAGGGTTCTTAACACTGAAGCTTTCCTT.

The chain couples TRBV2 to TRBJ2-1; weak D call: TRBD1 (6 bases). The CDR3 runs to 12 residues. V lost 6 bases and J lost 10, with 13 bases in between. Germline lookup yields CDR1 SNHLY and CDR2 FYNNEI. The CDR3 spells CASSNRQAEQFF. Here the CDR3 DNA reads TGTGCCAGCAGCAACCGACAGGCCGAGCAGTTCTTC.

Only a few counts were recorded for this clonotype. The rearrangement uses TRBV5-6 and TRBJ1-6; D gene unclear. Germline loops: CDR1 SGHDT, CDR2 YYEEEE. V shed 0 bases and J shed 11 bases, with 21 bases lying between them. The CDR3 has 17 amino acids. DNA of the CDR3: TGTGCCAGCAGCTTGGGACTCCTCGGGGAATCGCTGACACCCCTCCACTTT. Its protein product is CASSLGLLGESLTPLHF.

This clonotype was seen only a few times. The gene calls are TRBV5-1 and TRBJ2-7; D remains ambiguous. Germline CDR1 and CDR2: SGHRS and YFSETQ. V gave up 1 base and J gave up 2 bases, with 10 bases separating them. This CDR3 comprises 14 residues. CDR3 protein: CASSLSTPTYEQYF. In DNA, the CDR3 is TGCGCCAGCAGCTTGTCGACACCAACCTACGAGCAGTACTTC.

Turning to this clonotype: A much more abundant neighbour one base away suggests this may be a read error. The chain combines TRBV28 with TRBJ2-7; TRBD2 aligns across 11 bases. CDR1 MDHEN and CDR2 SYDVKM come from the germline V gene. This CDR3 is 14 amino acids long. The CDR3 sequence is CTSTLAGGGYEQYF. CDR3 sequence (DNA): TGTACCAGCACCTTAGCGGGAGGGGGCTACGAGCAGTACTTC.

The sample holds many counts of this clonotype. V and J are TRBV12-3 or TRBV12-4 and TRBJ1-5; D is unresolved. The CDR3 is 12 residues long. V dropped 7 bases and J dropped 7 bases, with 11 bases sitting between them. The CDR3 protein is CASTSPLQPQHF. CDR3 sequence (DNA): TGTGCCAGCACCTCCCCCCTACAGCCCCAGCATTTT.

This clonotype was recorded at least ten times. The chain joins TRBV15 to TRBJ2-5; D may be TRBD2 (5 bases). Germline V gene sequence: CDR1 LNHNV, CDR2 YYDKDF (reference sequence). There are 14 residues in the CDR3. Trimming cost V 8 bases and J 4 bases, with 17 bases left between them. CDR3 sequence (DNA): TGTGCCACCTCACCGCGCGTTGAGGGAGAGACCCAGTACTTC. It codes for CATSPRVEGETQYF.

V and J are TRBV10-3 and TRBJ2-1; 11 nucleotides align to TRBD2. J gave up 4 bases and V 4 bases, and 12 bases lay outside the gene matches. The CDR3 length is 18 residues. Germline CDR1 is ENHRY and CDR2 is SYGVKD. CDR3 residues: CAISVELAGATAYNEQFF. The DNA for the CDR3 is TGTGCCATCAGTGTAGAACTAGCGGGAGCCACCGCTTACAATGAGCAGTTCTTC.

The chain is built from TRBV10-3 and TRBJ2-5, with 7 bases aligning to TRBD2. The CDR3 totals 13 residues. V lost 6 bases, J lost 2 bases, and 3 bases stayed unmatched. The V gene's germline CDR1 is ENHRY and CDR2 SYGVKD. The DNA for the CDR3 is TGTGCCATCAGGGGGACTATTCAAGAGACCCAGTACTTC. It specifies CAIRGTIQETQYF.

This clonotype was counted at least ten times. V gene TRBV7-9 combines with J gene TRBJ2-4; no clear D. V lost 4 bases and J 8 bases, leaving 15 bases between the germline ends. The CDR3 is 14 residues long. From germline, CDR1 is SEHNR and CDR2 FQNEAQ (reference sequence). CDR3 bases: TGTGCCAGCAGCTCGAAAAAGGTCGCGGACATTCAGTACTTC. Its protein product is CASSSKKVADIQYF.

This chain links TRBV12-5 with TRBJ1-4, with 7 bases that match TRBD1. The CDR3 length is 14 residues. Germline CDR1 reads LGHNT; CDR2 reads FRNRAP. V lost 3 bases and J lost 5; bases outside the gene matches: 3. The CDR3 coding sequence is TGTGCTAGTGGTTTAGGACAGGAGAATGAAAAACTGTTTTTT. This codes for CASGLGQENEKLFF.

V and J are TRBV19 and TRBJ2-7; 9 bases are a match to TRBD1. CDR1 and CDR2 (germline): LNHDA, SQIVND (reference sequence). V lost 1 base and J lost 5; bases outside the gene matches: 12. The CDR3 is 17 residues long. CDR3 residues: CASSIARWGTGSDEQYF. The CDR3 DNA follows: TGTGCCAGTAGTATAGCCCGATGGGGGACAGGGTCGGACGAGCAGTACTTC.

This clonotype was observed many times. The genes are TRBV12-3 or TRBV12-4 and TRBJ1-3; weak D call: TRBD1 (6 bases). There are 14 residues in the CDR3. V lost 6 bases and J 5 bases, leaving 14 bases between the germline ends. DNA for the CDR3: TGTGCCAGCAGCGAACAGGGAAAAAGAAACACCATATATTTT. Protein sequence: CASSEQGKRNTIYF.

This clonotype has a count of ten or more. The chain links TRBV27 to TRBJ2-1, with D perhaps matching TRBD2 (8 bases). V lost 5 bases and J 5 bases, leaving 19 bases between the germline ends. The CDR3 length is 16 residues. Germline loops: CDR1 MNHEY, CDR2 SMNVEV (reference sequence). CDR3 amino acids: CASSNRGSGVNNEQFF. CDR3 bases: TGTGCCAGCAGTAACAGGGGTAGCGGGGTCAACAATGAGCAGTTCTTC.

This clonotype was seen at least ten times. J is TRBJ2-5 and V is TRBV20-1, with D maybe TRBD2 (6 bases). The CDR3 runs to 14 residues. The germline V gene encodes CDR1 DFQATT and CDR2 SNEGSKA (reference sequence). Trimming took 5 bases from V and 0 from J, leaving 13 bases between them. CDR3 nucleotide sequence: TGCAGTGCTGGATCGGGAGCAAACCAAGAGACCCAGTACTTC. It translates to CSAGSGANQETQYF.

The chain uses TRBV28 and TRBJ1-1; TRBD1 might be the D (6 bases). Germline V gene lookup returns CDR1 MDHEN and CDR2 SYDVKM. Trimming cost V 6 bases and J 5 bases, with 19 bases left between them. CDR3 length: 15 residues. CDR3 sequence reads: CASSHQDSTFTEAFF. CDR3 sequence (DNA): TGTGCCAGCAGCCATCAGGACAGTACGTTTACTGAAGCTTTCTTT.